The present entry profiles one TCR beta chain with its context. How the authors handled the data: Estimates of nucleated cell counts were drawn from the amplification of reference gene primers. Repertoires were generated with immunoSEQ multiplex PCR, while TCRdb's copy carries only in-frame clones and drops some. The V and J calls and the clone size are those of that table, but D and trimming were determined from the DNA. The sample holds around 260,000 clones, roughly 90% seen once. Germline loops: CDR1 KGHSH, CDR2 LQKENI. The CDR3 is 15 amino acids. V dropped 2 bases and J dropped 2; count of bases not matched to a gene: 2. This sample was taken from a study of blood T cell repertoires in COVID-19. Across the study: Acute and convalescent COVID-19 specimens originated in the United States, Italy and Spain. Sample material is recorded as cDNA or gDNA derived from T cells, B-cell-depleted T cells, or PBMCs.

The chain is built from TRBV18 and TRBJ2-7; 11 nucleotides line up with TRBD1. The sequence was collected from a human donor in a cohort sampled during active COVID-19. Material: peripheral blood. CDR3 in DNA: TGTGCCAGCTCACCAGGGACAGGGGGGACCTACGAGCAGTACTTC. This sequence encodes CASSPGTGGTYEQYF.